These 29 T cell receptor beta chains came from one sample sequenced in a study of shared clonotypes between healthy human individuals. Sequencing was performed with immunoSEQ multiplex PCR; in TCRdb, only in-frame clones are kept and a portion is missing. The profile covers under 650,000 clones, with 90% to 96% appearing a single time and 0.055% to 0.075% taken by the ten largest. Source material: naive CD4+ T cells sorted from blood. The subset is: CD45RA+ positively selected. These receptors originate from a woman in her twenties or thirties in good health.

The chain links TRBV19 to TRBJ1-1; D remains unclear. The germline V gene has CDR1 LNHDA and CDR2 SQIVND (reference sequence). The CDR3 contains 13 residues. V dropped 2 bases and J dropped 0 bases, with 4 bases sitting between them. The CDR3 region has the DNA TGTGCCAGTAGTATAAGCTTGAACACTGAAGCTTTCTTT. It codes for CASSISLNTEAFF.

The V gene is TRBV27, the J gene TRBJ2-7; unclear D gene. This CDR3 spans 11 amino acids. V lost 6 bases and J 2 bases, leaving 5 bases between the germline ends. The germline gives CDR1 MNHEY, CDR2 SMNVEV (reference sequence). The CDR3 loop reads CASSYTYEQYF. In DNA, the CDR3 is TGTGCCAGCAGCTATACCTACGAGCAGTACTTC.

The genes are TRBV28 and TRBJ2-7, with D possibly matching TRBD1 (5 bases). V gave up 3 bases and J gave up 0 bases, with 12 bases separating them. Germline V CDR1 and CDR2: MDHEN, SYDVKM. The CDR3 runs 15 residues. The DNA for the CDR3 is TGTGCCAGCAGTTTCCACAGGCCCAACTCCTACGAGCAGTACTTC. It is translated as CASSFHRPNSYEQYF. The full variable domain, completed using reference TRBV28 and TRBJ2-7, is DVKVTQSSRYLVKRTGEKVFLECVQDMDHENMFWYRQDPGLGLRLIYFSYDVKMKEKGDIPEGYSVSREKKERFSLILESASTNQTSMYLCASSFHRPNSYEQYFGPGTRLTVT.

The chain employs TRBV6-5 and TRBJ2-7, with D perhaps given as TRBD1 or TRBD2 (6 bases each). There are 14 residues in the CDR3. V was cut by 4 bases and J by 0 bases, with 10 bases left in between. The germline V gene has CDR1 MNHEY and CDR2 SVGAGI. The CDR3 protein is CASSLADSSYEQYF. The CDR3 bases are TGTGCCAGCAGTTTAGCGGACAGCTCCTACGAGCAGTACTTC.

This clone was counted a single time. V is TRBV10-3 and J is TRBJ2-7; D gene uncertain. Germline V gives CDR1 ENHRY, CDR2 SYGVKD. V was pared by 6 bases and J by 2 bases, with 8 bases between. CDR3 size: 12 residues. Here the CDR3 reads CAISVNAYEQYF. Here the CDR3 DNA reads TGTGCCATCAGCGTTAATGCCTACGAGCAGTACTTC.

In its sample, this clone was seen once. This rearrangement joins TRBV15 to TRBJ2-7; 10 bases match TRBD2. Germline CDR1 and CDR2: LNHNV and YYDKDF (reference sequence). The V and J ends lost 0 bases and 3 bases, in that order; junction bases with no gene match: 5. This CDR3 has 16 residues. DNA of the CDR3: TGTGCCACCAGCAGAGATCTTTCTAGCGGGAGCTACGAGCAGTACTTC. Amino acids: CATSRDLSSGSYEQYF. Full variable domain (remainder filled in from reference TRBV15 and TRBJ2-7): DAMVIQNPRYQVTQFGKPVTLSCSQTLNHNVMYWYQQKSSQAPKLLFHYYDKDFNNEADTPDNFQSRRPNTSFCFLDIRSPGLGDTAMYLCATSRDLSSGSYEQYFGPGTRLTVT.

The chain links TRBV2 to TRBJ2-7; D gene ambiguous. The CDR3 extends over 13 amino acids. Germline V gives CDR1 SNHLY, CDR2 FYNNEI. With 6 bases removed from V and 3 bases from J, the gap between germline ends came to 12 bases. CDR3 loop: CASSGRPYYEQYF. CDR3 coding DNA: TGTGCCAGCAGCGGCCGCCCTTACTACGAGCAGTACTTC.

A few counts support this clone. V is TRBV7-3 and J is TRBJ2-7; tentatively, D is TRBD2 (6 bases). The CDR3 covers 12 residues. The germline V and J ends were trimmed by 5 bases and 7 bases, with 12 bases remaining between them. Germline lookup yields CDR1 SGHTA and CDR2 FQGTGA. CDR3: CASSAAGKEQYF. The CDR3 DNA sequence: TGTGCCAGCAGCGCGGCGGGAAAAGAGCAGTACTTC.

The V and J genes are TRBV28 and TRBJ2-3; unclear D gene. V was pared by 7 bases and J by 2 bases, with 13 bases between. CDR1 and CDR2 from the germline V gene are MDHEN and SYDVKM. The CDR3 loop spans 14 amino acids. The CDR3 nucleotides read TGTGCCAGCAACGATGGGCAGAACACAGATACGCAGTATTTT. Translation: CASNDGQNTDTQYF. The whole variable domain, remainder taken from reference TRBV28 and TRBJ2-3, is DVKVTQSSRYLVKRTGEKVFLECVQDMDHENMFWYRQDPGLGLRLIYFSYDVKMKEKGDIPEGYSVSREKKERFSLILESASTNQTSMYLCASNDGQNTDTQYFGPGTRLTVL.

As for this clone: A read error may produce the germline difference seen at one junction end. The V and J genes are TRBV7-9 and TRBJ2-3, with TRBD2 matching over 8 bases. CDR3 length: 16 residues. The V gene's germline CDR1 is SEHNR and CDR2 FQNEAQ (reference sequence). CDR3 sequence: CASSVALAGFTDTQYF. The CDR3 bases are TGTGCCAGCAGCGTAGCCCTAGCGGGCTTCACAGATACGCAGTATTTT.

The chain couples TRBV6-1 to TRBJ2-7; TRBD2 matches 8 bases. With V trimmed by 6 bases and J by 1 base, 5 bases remained unmatched. CDR1 MNHNS and CDR2 SASEGT come from the germline V gene. The CDR3 loop spans 14 amino acids. This CDR3 reads CASRATSGSYEQYF. CDR3 nucleotides: TGTGCCAGCAGGGCAACTAGCGGTTCCTACGAGCAGTACTTC.

The CDR3 DNA follows: TGTGCCAGCAGTTTGGCAGAGACCCAGTACTTC. This encodes CASSLAETQYF. The rearrangement uses TRBV28 and TRBJ2-5; no reliable D call. The CDR3 has 11 residues. Per the germline V gene, CDR1 is MDHEN and CDR2 is SYDVKM. Trimming shortened V by 3 bases and J by 4 bases, and 3 bases separated the two germline ends.

The genes are TRBV5-1 and TRBJ2-7; no clear D. The CDR3 has 15 residues. Germline CDR1 is SGHRS and CDR2 is YFSETQ. V lost 4 bases and J 0 bases, leaving 14 bases between the germline ends. The CDR3 coding sequence is TGCGCCAGCAGCCAAGGCGAGGCCCTCTCCTACGAGCAGTACTTC. It specifies CASSQGEALSYEQYF.

The gene calls are TRBV4-1 and TRBJ1-1, with TRBD1 matching over 7 bases. The CDR3 sequence is 21 residues long. Trimming took 5 bases from V and 6 from J; bases not matched to a gene: 30. Germline CDR1 reads MGHRA; CDR2 reads YSYEKL. CDR3 protein: CASSGSVFTGTARRAIPEAFF. CDR3 bases: TGCGCCAGCAGCGGAAGCGTGTTCACCGGGACAGCCCGGAGGGCAATCCCTGAAGCTTTCTTT.

The table lists this clone with a count of one. The gene calls are TRBV20-1 and TRBJ2-7; D is ambiguous. The CDR3 has 11 amino acids. Germline values: CDR1 DFQATT, CDR2 SNEGSKA (reference sequence). V dropped 3 bases and J dropped 7 bases, with 10 bases sitting between them. The CDR3 bases are TGCAGTGCTAGGCAGGATGGGGAGCAGTACTTC. Residues: CSARQDGEQYF.

The chain links TRBV11-3 to TRBJ2-1; TRBD1 agrees at 8 bases. There are 15 residues in the CDR3. V lost 0 bases, J lost 7 bases, and 5 bases stayed unmatched. Germline lookup yields CDR1 SGHNT and CDR2 YENEEA. CDR3 protein: CASSLDRGLGNEQFF. CDR3 bases: TGTGCCAGCAGCTTAGACAGGGGGCTAGGTAATGAGCAGTTCTTC. The full variable domain, completed using reference TRBV11-3 and TRBJ2-1, is EAGVVQSPRYKIIEKKQPVAFWCNPISGHNTLYWYLQNLGQGPELLIRYENEEAVDDSQLPKDRFSAERLKGVDSTLKIQPAELGDSAVYLCASSLDRGLGNEQFFGPGTRLTVL.

The chain couples TRBV19 to TRBJ2-1, with TRBD1 matching over 7 bases. Germline CDR1 is LNHDA and CDR2 is SQIVND (reference sequence). The V segment lost 6 bases and the J segment 6 bases; nucleotides outside the gene matches: 11. The CDR3 runs 15 residues. The CDR3 DNA reads TGTGCCAGTAGCCTTGACAGGGCCTCTACCAATGAGCAGTTCTTC. Translating gives CASSLDRASTNEQFF.

This clone was detected only a few times. The V gene is TRBV4-2, the J gene TRBJ2-2; D unclear. Germline loops: CDR1 LGHNA, CDR2 YNFKEQ. The CDR3 runs to 14 residues. The ends were cut back, 0 bases at V and 0 bases at J, with 2 bases in the middle. As DNA, the CDR3 is TGTGCCAGCAGCCAAGAATCGAACACCGGGGAGCTGTTTTTT. It codes for CASSQESNTGELFF.

This chain uses TRBV19 with TRBJ1-5, with 8 bases matching TRBD1. CDR3 size: 16 residues. Germline V lookup: CDR1 LNHDA, CDR2 SQIVND (reference sequence). J lost 5 bases, V lost 7 bases, and 13 bases had no gene match. The DNA for the CDR3 is TGTGCCAGTATCTCGGGGACAGGCGCCCCCGATCAGCCCCAGCATTTT. This gives the protein CASISGTGAPDQPQHF. The full variable domain, rest sourced from reference TRBV19 and TRBJ1-5, is DGGITQSPKYLFRKEGQNVTLSCEQNLNHDAMYWYRQDPGQGLRLIYYSQIVNDFQKGDIAEGYSVSREKKESFPLTVTSAQKNPTAFYLCASISGTGAPDQPQHFGDGTRLSIL.

J is TRBJ2-7 and V is TRBV5-1; the match to TRBD1 covers 7 bases. Germline V gene sequence: CDR1 SGHRS, CDR2 YFSETQ. CDR3 length: 16 amino acids. The V and J ends lost 6 bases and 5 bases, in that order; junction bases with no gene match: 17. The CDR3 sequence is CASTDKAYVGGHEQYF. Written as DNA, the CDR3 is TGCGCCAGCACCGATAAAGCTTATGTAGGGGGCCACGAGCAGTACTTC.

This clone was observed once. The gene calls are TRBV4-1 and TRBJ2-3; TRBD2 matches 12 bases. CDR3 size: 16 residues. The germline V gene encodes CDR1 MGHRA and CDR2 YSYEKL. V lost 6 bases, J lost 2 bases, and 6 bases stayed unmatched. CDR3 residues: CASRVLAGGPTDTQYF. In DNA, the CDR3 is TGCGCCAGCAGAGTTCTAGCGGGAGGGCCCACAGATACGCAGTATTTT.

The chain uses TRBV7-3 and TRBJ1-1, with TRBD1 identical over 7 bases. Germline loops: CDR1 SGHTA, CDR2 FQGTGA. CDR3 length: 13 residues. V gave up 4 bases and J gave up 5 bases; unmatched junction bases: 4. DNA for the CDR3: TGTGCCAGCAGCTCTACGACAGGGACTGAAGCTTTCTTT. Its translation: CASSSTTGTEAFF.

This clone was seen once. The V and J genes are TRBV15 and TRBJ2-1, with 10 bases aligning to TRBD2. The CDR3 is made up of 17 amino acids. Germline CDR1 and CDR2: LNHNV and YYDKDF (reference sequence). V lost 5 bases to trimming and J lost 8 bases; unmatched junction nucleotides: 15. The CDR3 spells CATSPQTLAGVSDEQFF. Written as DNA, the CDR3 is TGTGCCACCAGCCCCCAAACTCTAGCGGGAGTAAGTGATGAGCAGTTCTTC.

The chain recombines TRBV2 with TRBJ1-2, with D perhaps matching TRBD1 (6 bases). The germline V gene has CDR1 SNHLY and CDR2 FYNNEI. The V and J ends lost 2 bases and 6 bases respectively, with 13 bases between them. CDR3 length: 14 residues. The CDR3 loop reads CASSESTGLDGYTF. The CDR3 nucleotides are TGTGCCAGCAGTGAATCTACAGGGTTGGATGGCTACACCTTC.

The rearrangement joins TRBV19 to TRBJ1-5; D perhaps matches TRBD1 (6 bases). Trimming stripped 6 bases from V and 8 bases from J, with 14 bases between. CDR3 length: 13 residues. CDR1 and CDR2 (germline): LNHDA, SQIVND (reference sequence). The CDR3 nucleotides read TGTGCCAGTAGGGACAGATCCAGGGAGCCCCAGCATTTT. Protein sequence: CASRDRSREPQHF.

The chain uses TRBV18 and TRBJ1-2; the D gene is possibly TRBD1 (6 bases). Germline V lookup: CDR1 KGHSH, CDR2 LQKENI. This CDR3 spans 14 amino acids. V was pared by 3 bases and J by 8 bases, with 16 bases between. The CDR3 sequence: CASSPDSPGGGYTF. The CDR3 nucleotides read TGTGCCAGCTCACCGGACTCACCTGGGGGCGGCTACACCTTC.

J is TRBJ2-2 and V is TRBV19; 7 bases agree with TRBD2. The CDR3 covers 15 residues. J gave up 0 bases and V 5 bases, and 3 bases lay outside the gene matches. CDR1 is LNHDA and CDR2 is SQIVND in the germline V gene (reference sequence). As DNA, the CDR3 is TGTGCCAGTAGTCCACTAGCGCCGAACACCGGGGAGCTGTTTTTT. As protein: CASSPLAPNTGELFF.

The chain couples TRBV5-1 to TRBJ2-5; D might be TRBD2 (6 bases). The V end lost 0 bases, the J end lost 5 bases, and 8 bases lay between the germline ends. In germline, CDR1 is SGHRS, CDR2 YFSETQ. The CDR3 sequence is 13 residues long. In DNA form, the CDR3 reads TGCGCCAGCAGCTTGGGGGAGGCTGAGACCCAGTACTTC. Encoded protein: CASSLGEAETQYF.

There are a few counts of this clone. V is TRBV30 and J is TRBJ1-2; D possibly corresponds to TRBD1 (5 bases). There are 12 residues in the CDR3. Germline V CDR1 and CDR2: GTSNPN, SVGIG (reference sequence). The V end lost 6 bases, the J end lost 7 bases, and 15 bases lay between the germline ends. CDR3 in amino acids: CACPQGSAGYTF. The CDR3 nucleotides are TGTGCCTGCCCGCAGGGATCAGCTGGCTACACCTTC.